This is a list of T cell receptor beta chains from one sample in a study of identical twins. From the 5' RACE reads, TCRdb called clonotypes with MiXCR, one entry per CDR3 protein. This table has 700,000 to 950,000 distinct CDR3 sequences, over 9% appearing once. The data were also submitted as part of a second study, on yellow fever vaccine responses in identical twins.

Sequenced material: PBMCs. These receptors came from a young woman in good health. Both conserved end residues are part of each CDR3. Fields, in order: clone size, V gene, J gene, D gene, CDR3 DNA, CDR3 protein. D genes are given only for firm matches. Rows give clone size only sometimes, using once, few, many, or a class for an expanded clone.

size: few; V: TRBV28; J: TRBJ2-7; D: -; DNA: TGTGCCAGCTGCTGGTCGGGCTCCTACGAGCAGTACTTC; CDR3: CASCWSGSYEQYF
size: few; V: TRBV9; J: TRBJ2-1; D: -; DNA: TGTGCCAGCAGCGACCGTAGGGGGCAGTTCTTC; CDR3: CASSDRRGQFF
size: few; V: TRBV6-1; J: TRBJ2-1; D: TRBD2; DNA: TGTGCCAGCAGAAGCGGGAGTATCAACAATGAGCAGTTCTTC; CDR3: CASRSGSINNEQFF
size: few; V: TRBV20-1; J: TRBJ2-2; D: TRBD2; DNA: TGCAGTGCACCAGGACTAGCGGGGGTTAACACCGGGGAGCTGTTTTTT; CDR3: CSAPGLAGVNTGELFF
size: -; V: TRBV7-9; J: TRBJ2-1; D: TRBD2; DNA: TGTGCCAGCAGCCGGGGACTAACTACAGGCGAGCAGTTCTTC; CDR3: CASSRGLTTGEQFF
size: few; V: TRBV3-1; J: TRBJ2-5; D: TRBD2; DNA: TGTGCCAGCAGCCAAGATTTGGCGGGAGTACTCCAAGAGACCCAGTACTTC; CDR3: CASSQDLAGVLQETQYF
size: -; V: TRBV2; J: TRBJ2-5; D: -; DNA: TGTGCCAGCTCGGCAAGGGGCTTTGGGGAGACCCAGTACTTC; CDR3: CASSARGFGETQYF
size: -; V: TRBV2; J: TRBJ1-1; D: -; DNA: TGTGCCAGCAGGGTGGACAGCCTATTGAACACTGAAGCTTTCTTT; CDR3: CASRVDSLLNTEAFF
size: -; V: TRBV5-1; J: TRBJ1-2; D: -; DNA: TGCGCCAGCAGCTTGGAATCGGCGGTGAACTATGGCTACACCTTC; CDR3: CASSLESAVNYGYTF
size: many; V: TRBV12-3/TRBV12-4; J: TRBJ2-3; D: TRBD1; DNA: TGTGCCAGCAGTTTCAGGGGGCTCAGCACAGATACGCAGTATTTT; CDR3: CASSFRGLSTDTQYF
size: -; V: TRBV28; J: TRBJ2-7; D: -; DNA: TGTGCCAGCCAAACTAGCATCCTGCCGGGGGAGCAGTACTTC; CDR3: CASQTSILPGEQYF
size: few; V: TRBV3-1; J: TRBJ2-3; D: -; DNA: TGTGCCAGCAGTCACCGCGGTTTGGGGGAGGAACGCACAGATACGCAGTATTTT; CDR3: CASSHRGLGEERTDTQYF
size: few; V: TRBV27; J: TRBJ2-7; D: TRBD2; DNA: TGTGCCAGCAGGAAGAAAGGACTAGCGGGAGTCAAGAGCTCCTACGAGCAGTACTTC; CDR3: CASRKKGLAGVKSSYEQYF
size: -; V: TRBV7-9; J: TRBJ2-2; D: TRBD1; DNA: TGTGCCAGCAGCTGGTACAGGGGTGAGGAGCTGTTTTTT; CDR3: CASSWYRGEELFF
size: many; V: TRBV5-6; J: TRBJ1-2; D: -; DNA: TGTGCCAGCAACTCTCCCGTTGGACGGCTCTCTAACTATGGCTACACCTTC; CDR3: CASNSPVGRLSNYGYTF